In its sample, the clone carrying this T cell receptor beta chain was seen once. The PCR used 60 Vbeta and 13 Jbeta primers. Sequenced by immunoSEQ multiplex PCR; TCRdb stores in-frame clones only, minus some. Among approximately 130,000 clones listed, around 75% were seen once. This record belongs to a study of cytomegalovirus exposure and HLA in healthy donors. Study-wide context: HLA-typed donors were the source of some 80 million unique TCRs, which an early data release held.

V shed 6 bases and J 2 bases; nucleotides not matched to a gene: 2. Germline V lookup: CDR1 LNHDA, CDR2 SQIVND (reference sequence). This CDR3 has 14 residues. This chain links TRBV19 with TRBJ2-7; TRBD2 aligns across 12 bases. The sequence was collected from a woman between 35 and 50 years old in good health and CMV-seropositive. The sequencing input was PBMCs. The CDR3 here is CASSRTSGAYEQYF. CDR3 bases: TGTGCCAGTAGCAGGACTAGCGGGGCCTACGAGCAGTACTTC.